Listed below are T cell receptor beta chains from one sample, sequenced in a study of T cell responses to AZD1222 COVID-19 vaccine. Profiling relied on immunoSEQ multiplex PCR, and the TCRdb table lists in-frame clones only, not all of them. The sample contains just under 80,000 clones, 80% to 95% of which appear only once. The sequences come from peripheral blood, collected 28 days after the second AZD1222 dose. These receptors were obtained from an adult who received the AZD1222 COVID-19 vaccine. Both conserved end residues are part of each CDR3. A D gene is named only where the DNA matches it firmly. Size tells how often a clone was seen (once, few, many) or the class of an expanded clone, and some rows leave it out.

J gene | V gene | clone size | D gene | CDR3 length | CDR3 DNA | CDR3 protein
TRBJ2-7 | TRBV27 | few | . | 14 | TGTGCCAGCAGCCCCCGGGACTTAAGGTACGAGCAGTACTTC | CASSPRDLRYEQYF
TRBJ1-6 | TRBV3-1/TRBV3-2 | . | . | 13 | TGTGCCAGCAGCCAATCCGGAGATTCACCCCTCCACTTT | CASSQSGDSPLHF
TRBJ2-5 | TRBV6-2/TRBV6-3 | . | . | 14 | TGTGCCAGCAGTTACACCGCAGCGCAAGAGACCCAGTACTTC | CASSYTAAQETQYF
TRBJ1-5 | TRBV19 | . | . | 16 | TGTGCCAGTAGTATTAGTAGGGGGGAATGGAATCAGCCCCAGCATTTT | CASSISRGEWNQPQHF
TRBJ2-7 | TRBV5-1 | . | . | 14 | TGCGCCAGCAGTCAAGAGACCACCTCCTACGAGCAGTACTTC | CASSQETTSYEQYF
TRBJ2-2 | TRBV5-1 | . | TRBD1 | 16 | TGCGCCAGCAGCTTGGATCGGGCAGGGGGCAGCGGGGAGCTGTTTTTT | CASSLDRAGGSGELFF
TRBJ1-2 | TRBV6-6 | . | TRBD1 | 15 | TGTGCCAGCAGTTCTCGGACAGGGAATAACTATGGCTACACCTTC | CASSSRTGNNYGYTF
TRBJ1-2 | TRBV6-5 | . | . | 15 | TGTGCCAGCAGTTACCGGGAGGGAACCTCATATGGCTACACCTTC | CASSYREGTSYGYTF
TRBJ1-5 | TRBV7-9 | . | . | 15 | TGTGCCAGCAGCCCTGGACCCCTGGGCAATCAGCCCCAGCATTTT | CASSPGPLGNQPQHF
TRBJ2-7 | TRBV27 | . | . | 14 | TGTGCCAGCAGTTTATCGAGAGGGAACCACGAGCAGTACTTC | CASSLSRGNHEQYF
TRBJ1-4 | TRBV7-8 | . | . | 17 | TGTGCCAGCAGCCCATCAGCTCGGGGGGCTTTTAATGAAAAACTGTTTTTT | CASSPSARGAFNEKLFF
TRBJ2-1 | TRBV2 | . | . | 11 | TGTGCCAGCAGGCTAGTCCGAGAGCAGTTCTTC | CASRLVREQFF
TRBJ2-2 | TRBV28 | once | . | 15 | TGTGCCAGCATCGGCGTGCTACGGTCCACCGGGGAGCTGTTTTTT | CASIGVLRSTGELFF
TRBJ2-5 | TRBV5-4 | . | . | 15 | TGTGCCAGCAGCTTTAGTGCTCGGGGTGAGGAGACCCAGTACTTC | CASSFSARGEETQYF
TRBJ2-3 | TRBV7-3 | . | . | 13 | TGTGCCAGCAGCCCCCTAGGAACGGATACGCAGTATTTT | CASSPLGTDTQYF
TRBJ2-7 | TRBV30 | . | . | 12 | TGTGCCTGGAGTGTAGATAGGGGCGAGCAGTACTTC | CAWSVDRGEQYF
TRBJ1-3 | TRBV9 | . | TRBD1 | 17 | TGTGCCAGCAGCGTAGCGGGACAGGGTTCTGGAGGAAACACCATATATTTT | CASSVAGQGSGGNTIYF
TRBJ1-2 | TRBV28 | . | . | 13 | TGTGCCAGCAGTCCTGGGAATAACTATGGCTACACCTTC | CASSPGNNYGYTF
TRBJ1-2 | TRBV6-5 | once | TRBD1 | 15 | TGTGCCAGCAGCCGGACTGGACAGGCCGGGGGGGGCTACACCTTC | CASSRTGQAGGGYTF
TRBJ2-5 | TRBV19 | . | TRBD2 | 17 | TGTGCCAGTAGTAACCCGGGAGCGGGGAGGTCTCGAGAGACCCAGTACTTC | CASSNPGAGRSRETQYF
TRBJ1-1 | TRBV6-5 | . | . | 14 | TGTGCCAGCCGTTATGCAGGGGAGGGCACTGAAGCTTTCTTT | CASRYAGEGTEAFF
TRBJ1-5 | TRBV3-1/TRBV3-2 | once | . | 13 | TGTGCCAGCAGCCAAGGGACTTATCAGCCCCAGCATTTT | CASSQGTYQPQHF
TRBJ1-6 | TRBV21-1 | . | . | 18 | TGTGCCAGCCGCAGTTCGGGGGGGTGGCGCCCTGATAATTCACCCCTCCACTTT | CASRSSGGWRPDNSPLHF
TRBJ2-1 | TRBV5-4 | few | TRBD1 | 15 | TGTGCCAGCAGCTTGGAAGCAGGGGGCTGGAATGAGCAGTTCTTC | CASSLEAGGWNEQFF
TRBJ2-1 | TRBV6-5 | . | TRBD2 | 15 | TGTGCCAGCAGATGGCTAGCGGGCAGCTACAATGAGCAGTTCTTC | CASRWLAGSYNEQFF
TRBJ2-5 | TRBV2 | . | . | 15 | TGTGCCACAAACGGCAGAGGGAGGAATCAAGAGACCCAGTACTTC | CATNGRGRNQETQYF
TRBJ1-1 | TRBV28 | . | . | 12 | TGTGCCAGCAGGCGTATGAACACTGAAGCTTTCTTT | CASRRMNTEAFF
TRBJ1-1 | TRBV7-8 | . | . | 11 | TGTGCCAGCAGCTTGGGACCGCAAGCTTTCTTT | CASSLGPQAFF
TRBJ2-7 | TRBV11-1 | . | . | 15 | TGTGCCAGCAGCTTCTCCGGGACGCGAGAGCACGAGCAGTACTTC | CASSFSGTREHEQYF
TRBJ2-1 | TRBV12-5 | . | TRBD2 | 18 | TGTGCTAGTGGTTTGCGACTAGCGGGAGGGGGCTCCTACAATGAGCAGTTCTTC | CASGLRLAGGGSYNEQFF
TRBJ2-3 | TRBV28 | . | TRBD1 | 14 | TGTGCCAGCAGCCCCGGGACAGAGACAGATACGCAGTATTTT | CASSPGTETDTQYF
TRBJ1-1 | TRBV7-6 | once | . | 16 | TGTGCCAGCAGCTTTAACCCGGGGGCGGTGAACACTGAAGCTTTCTTT | CASSFNPGAVNTEAFF
TRBJ1-5 | TRBV6-6 | . | TRBD1 | 16 | TGTGCCAGCAGTTACCCCACAGGGGGTGACGGTCAGCCCCAGCATTTT | CASSYPTGGDGQPQHF
TRBJ1-3 | TRBV12-3/TRBV12-4 | . | . | 12 | TGTGCCAGCAGTCCCCCAGGGAACACCATATATTTT | CASSPPGNTIYF